This T cell receptor (beta chain) was sequenced in a study of cytomegalovirus exposure and HLA in healthy donors. The study, taken as a whole, reports: Cytomegalovirus status was reportedly diagnosed by the classifier with high specificity and sensitivity. In a later analysis, TCR association rates varied by HLA locus: DRB1 most, HLA-C fewest.

PCR primers comprised 60 Vbeta and 13 Jbeta primers. The data were produced by immunoSEQ multiplex PCR, yet TCRdb's version contains in-frame clones alone and is incomplete. The sample consists of about 240,000 clones, around 81% of them appearing once. A word on this clone: Its antigen is unknown. The junction differs from germline at one of its ends, possibly a read error. Other DNA variants within this sample encode the same CDR3.

This TCR was recovered from a woman aged 55-69 years in good health and CMV-seropositive. Specimen: PBMCs.

The CDR3 sequence: CASSPGGNTEAFF. The CDR3 region has the DNA TGCGCCAGCAGCCCCGGGGGGAACACTGAGGCTTTCTTT. This sequence joins TRBV4-1 and TRBJ1-1; maybe TRBD1 (5 bases). The CDR3 covers 13 residues. Germline CDR1 MGHRA, CDR2 YSYEKL.